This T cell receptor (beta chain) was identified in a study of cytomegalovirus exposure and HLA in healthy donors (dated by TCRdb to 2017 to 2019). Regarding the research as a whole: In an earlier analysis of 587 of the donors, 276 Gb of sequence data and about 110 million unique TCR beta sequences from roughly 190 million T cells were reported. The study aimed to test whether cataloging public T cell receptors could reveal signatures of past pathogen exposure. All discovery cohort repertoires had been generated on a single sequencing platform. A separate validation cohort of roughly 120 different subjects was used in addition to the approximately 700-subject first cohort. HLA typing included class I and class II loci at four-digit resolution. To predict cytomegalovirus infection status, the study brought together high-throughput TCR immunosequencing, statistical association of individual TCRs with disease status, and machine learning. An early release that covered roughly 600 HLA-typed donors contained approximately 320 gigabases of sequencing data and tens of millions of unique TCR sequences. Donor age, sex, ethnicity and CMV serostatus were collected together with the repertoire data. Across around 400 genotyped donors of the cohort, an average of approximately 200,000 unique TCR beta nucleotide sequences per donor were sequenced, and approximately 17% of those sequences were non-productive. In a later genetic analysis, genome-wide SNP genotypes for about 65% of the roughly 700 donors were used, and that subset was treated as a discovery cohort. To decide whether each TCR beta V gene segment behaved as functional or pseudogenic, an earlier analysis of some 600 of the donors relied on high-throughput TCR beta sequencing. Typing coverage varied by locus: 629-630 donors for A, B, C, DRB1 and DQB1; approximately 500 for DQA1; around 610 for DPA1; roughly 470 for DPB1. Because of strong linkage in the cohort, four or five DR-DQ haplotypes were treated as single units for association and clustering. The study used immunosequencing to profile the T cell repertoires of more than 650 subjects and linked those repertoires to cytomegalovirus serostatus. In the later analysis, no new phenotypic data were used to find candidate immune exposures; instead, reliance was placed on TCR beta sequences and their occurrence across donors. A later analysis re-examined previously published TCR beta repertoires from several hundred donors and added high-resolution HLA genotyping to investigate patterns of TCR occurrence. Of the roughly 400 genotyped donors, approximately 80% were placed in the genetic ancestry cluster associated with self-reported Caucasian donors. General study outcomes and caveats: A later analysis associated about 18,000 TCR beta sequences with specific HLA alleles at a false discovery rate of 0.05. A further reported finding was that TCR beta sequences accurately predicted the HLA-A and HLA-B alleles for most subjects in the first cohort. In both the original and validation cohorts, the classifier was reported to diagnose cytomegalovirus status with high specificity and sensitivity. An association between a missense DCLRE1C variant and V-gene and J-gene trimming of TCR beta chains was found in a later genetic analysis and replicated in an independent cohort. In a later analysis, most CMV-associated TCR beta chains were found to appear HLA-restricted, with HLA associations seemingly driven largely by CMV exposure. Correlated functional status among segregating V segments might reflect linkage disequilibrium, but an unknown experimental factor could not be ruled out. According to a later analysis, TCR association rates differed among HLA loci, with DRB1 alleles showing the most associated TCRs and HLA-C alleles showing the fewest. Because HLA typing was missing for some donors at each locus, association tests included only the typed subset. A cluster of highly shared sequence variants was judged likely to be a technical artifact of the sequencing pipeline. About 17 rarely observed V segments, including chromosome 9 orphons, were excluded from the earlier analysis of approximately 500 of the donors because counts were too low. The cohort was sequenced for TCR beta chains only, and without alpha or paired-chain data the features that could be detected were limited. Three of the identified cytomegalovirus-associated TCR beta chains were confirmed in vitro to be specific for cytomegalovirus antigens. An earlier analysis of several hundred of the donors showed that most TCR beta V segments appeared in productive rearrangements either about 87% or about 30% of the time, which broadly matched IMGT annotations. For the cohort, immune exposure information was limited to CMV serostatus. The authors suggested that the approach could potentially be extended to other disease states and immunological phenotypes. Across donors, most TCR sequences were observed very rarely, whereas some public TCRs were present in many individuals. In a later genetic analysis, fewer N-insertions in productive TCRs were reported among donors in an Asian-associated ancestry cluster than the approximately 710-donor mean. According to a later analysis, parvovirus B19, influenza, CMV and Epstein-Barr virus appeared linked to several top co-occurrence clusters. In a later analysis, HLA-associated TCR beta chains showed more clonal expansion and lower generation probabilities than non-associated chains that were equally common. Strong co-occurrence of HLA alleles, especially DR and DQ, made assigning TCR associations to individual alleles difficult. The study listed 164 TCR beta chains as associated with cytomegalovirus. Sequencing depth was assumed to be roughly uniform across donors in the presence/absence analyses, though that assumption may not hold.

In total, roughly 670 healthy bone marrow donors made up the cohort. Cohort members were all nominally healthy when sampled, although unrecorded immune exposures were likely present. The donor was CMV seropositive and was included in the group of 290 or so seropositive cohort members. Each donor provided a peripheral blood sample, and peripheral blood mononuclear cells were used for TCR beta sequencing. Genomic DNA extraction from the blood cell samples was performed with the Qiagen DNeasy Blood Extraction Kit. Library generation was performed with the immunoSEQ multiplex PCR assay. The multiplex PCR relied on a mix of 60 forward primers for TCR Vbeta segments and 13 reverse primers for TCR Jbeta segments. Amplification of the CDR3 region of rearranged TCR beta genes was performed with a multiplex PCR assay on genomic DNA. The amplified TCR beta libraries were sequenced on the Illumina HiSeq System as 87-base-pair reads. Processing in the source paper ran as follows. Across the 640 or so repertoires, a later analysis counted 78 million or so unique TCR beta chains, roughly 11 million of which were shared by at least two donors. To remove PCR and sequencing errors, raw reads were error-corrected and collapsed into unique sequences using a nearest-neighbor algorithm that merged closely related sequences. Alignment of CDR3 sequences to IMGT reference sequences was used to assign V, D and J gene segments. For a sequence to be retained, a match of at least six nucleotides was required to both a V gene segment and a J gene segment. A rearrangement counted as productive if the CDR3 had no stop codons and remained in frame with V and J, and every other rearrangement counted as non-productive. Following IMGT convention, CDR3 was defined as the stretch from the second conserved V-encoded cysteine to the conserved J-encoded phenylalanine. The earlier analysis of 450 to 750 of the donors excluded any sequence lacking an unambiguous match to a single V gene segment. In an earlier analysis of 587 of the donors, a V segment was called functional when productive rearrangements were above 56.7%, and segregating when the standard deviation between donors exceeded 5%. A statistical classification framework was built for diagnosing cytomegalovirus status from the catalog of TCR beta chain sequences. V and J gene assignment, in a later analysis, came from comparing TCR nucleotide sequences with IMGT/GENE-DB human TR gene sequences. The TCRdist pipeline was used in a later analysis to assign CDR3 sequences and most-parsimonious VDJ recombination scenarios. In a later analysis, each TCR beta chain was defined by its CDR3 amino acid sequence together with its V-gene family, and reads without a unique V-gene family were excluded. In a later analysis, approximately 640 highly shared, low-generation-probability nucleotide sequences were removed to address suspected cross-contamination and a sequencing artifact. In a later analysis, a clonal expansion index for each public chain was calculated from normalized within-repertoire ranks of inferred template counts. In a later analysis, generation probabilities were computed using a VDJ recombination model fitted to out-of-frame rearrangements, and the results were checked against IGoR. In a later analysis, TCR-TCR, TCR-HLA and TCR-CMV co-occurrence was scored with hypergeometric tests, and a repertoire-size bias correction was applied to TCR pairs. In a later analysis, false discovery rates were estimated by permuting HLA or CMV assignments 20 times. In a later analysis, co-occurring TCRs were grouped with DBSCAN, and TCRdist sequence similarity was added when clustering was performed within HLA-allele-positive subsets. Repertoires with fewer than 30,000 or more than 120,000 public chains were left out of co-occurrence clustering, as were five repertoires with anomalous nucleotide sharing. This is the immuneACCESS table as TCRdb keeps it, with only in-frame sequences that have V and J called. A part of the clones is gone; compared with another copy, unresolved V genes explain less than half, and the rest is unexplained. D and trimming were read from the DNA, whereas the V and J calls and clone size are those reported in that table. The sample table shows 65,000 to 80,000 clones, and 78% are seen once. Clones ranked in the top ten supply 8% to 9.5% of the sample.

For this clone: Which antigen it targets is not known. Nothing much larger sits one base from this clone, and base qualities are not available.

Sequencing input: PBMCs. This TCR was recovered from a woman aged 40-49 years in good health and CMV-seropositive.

CDR3 reads: CASSGDRYQPQHF. In nucleotide form, the sequence is TGTGCCAGCAGCGGGGACAGGTATCAGCCCCAGCATTTT. The chain was built from TRBV6-4 and TRBJ1-5; a stretch of 8 junction bases matches TRBD1. V is trimmed back by 6 bases and J by 5 bases, and the junction contains 3 bases that no gene match accounts for. Reading from cysteine to phenylalanine, the CDR3 counts 13 amino acids. Just the 39-base CDR3 DNA is kept, in frame starting at base 1. CDR1 is given as MRHNA and CDR2 as SNTAGT, both from the germline V gene.